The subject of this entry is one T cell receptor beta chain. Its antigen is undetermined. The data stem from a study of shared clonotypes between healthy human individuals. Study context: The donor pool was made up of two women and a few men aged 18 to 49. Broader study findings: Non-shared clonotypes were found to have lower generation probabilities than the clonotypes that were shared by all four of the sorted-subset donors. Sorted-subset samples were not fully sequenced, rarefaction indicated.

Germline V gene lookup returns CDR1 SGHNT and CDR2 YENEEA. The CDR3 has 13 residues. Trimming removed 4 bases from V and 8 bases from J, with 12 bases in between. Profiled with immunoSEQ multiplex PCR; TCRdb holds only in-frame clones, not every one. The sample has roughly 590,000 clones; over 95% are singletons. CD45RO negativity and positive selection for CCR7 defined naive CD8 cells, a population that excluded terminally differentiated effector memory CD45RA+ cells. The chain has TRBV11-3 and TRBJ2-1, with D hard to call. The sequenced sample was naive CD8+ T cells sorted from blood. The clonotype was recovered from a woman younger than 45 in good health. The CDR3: CASSSPQMDEQFF. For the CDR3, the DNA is TGTGCCAGCAGCTCCCCACAAATGGATGAGCAGTTCTTC.